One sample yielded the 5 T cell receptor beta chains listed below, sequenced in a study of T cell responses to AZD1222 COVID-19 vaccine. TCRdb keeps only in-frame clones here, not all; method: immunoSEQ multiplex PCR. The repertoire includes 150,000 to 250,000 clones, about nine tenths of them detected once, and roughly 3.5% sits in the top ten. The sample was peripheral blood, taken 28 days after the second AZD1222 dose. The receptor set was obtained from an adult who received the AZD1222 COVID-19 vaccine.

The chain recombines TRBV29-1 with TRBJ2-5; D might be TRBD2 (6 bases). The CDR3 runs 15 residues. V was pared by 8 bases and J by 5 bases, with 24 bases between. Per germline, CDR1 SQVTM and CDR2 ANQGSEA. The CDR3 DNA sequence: TGCAGCTCTACGACTGGGGCAGGAGGGTCGGAGACCCAGTACTTC. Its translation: CSSTTGAGGSETQYF.

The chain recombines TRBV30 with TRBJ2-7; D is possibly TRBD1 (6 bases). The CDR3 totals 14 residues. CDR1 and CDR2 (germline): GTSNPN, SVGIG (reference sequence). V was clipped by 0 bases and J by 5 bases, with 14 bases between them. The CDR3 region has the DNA TGTGCCTGGAGTGTTGGACAGCCCTTTGACGAGCAGTACTTC. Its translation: CAWSVGQPFDEQYF.

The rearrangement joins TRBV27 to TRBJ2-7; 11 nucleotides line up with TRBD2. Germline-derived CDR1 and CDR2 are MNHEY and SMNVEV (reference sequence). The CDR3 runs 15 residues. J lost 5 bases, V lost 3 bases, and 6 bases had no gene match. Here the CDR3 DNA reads TGTGCCAGCAGTTTTGTAGCGGGAGGGTGGGACGAGCAGTACTTC. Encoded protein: CASSFVAGGWDEQYF.

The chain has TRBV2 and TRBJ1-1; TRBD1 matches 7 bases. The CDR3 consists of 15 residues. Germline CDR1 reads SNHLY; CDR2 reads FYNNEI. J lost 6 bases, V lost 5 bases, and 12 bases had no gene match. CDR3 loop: CASSPPLAGTAEAFF. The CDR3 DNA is TGTGCCAGCAGTCCCCCCCTCGCCGGGACAGCTGAAGCTTTCTTT. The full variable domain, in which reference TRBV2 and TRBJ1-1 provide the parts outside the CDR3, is EPEVTQTPSHQVTQMGQEVILRCVPISNHLYFYWYRQILGQKVEFLVSFYNNEISEKSEIFDDQFSVERPDGSNFTLKIRSTKLEDSAMYFCASSPPLAGTAEAFFGQGTRLTVV.

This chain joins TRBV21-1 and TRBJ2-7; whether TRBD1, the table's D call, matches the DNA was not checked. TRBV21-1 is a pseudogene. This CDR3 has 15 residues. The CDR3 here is CAGPPAGAKAYEQYF. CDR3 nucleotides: TGTGCCGGTCCTCCCGCAGGGGCCAAAGCCTACGAGCAGTACTTC.